The rows below give T cell receptor beta chains drawn from one sample of a study of blood T cells in healthy people across ages. TCRdb reanalysed the 5' RACE reads using MiXCR and keeps one entry per CDR3 protein. The sample carries some 1,500,000 distinct CDR3 sequences, roughly two fifths recorded once. The sample taken for sequencing was blood. The receptors were gathered from a woman between 18 and 29 years old in good health. Each CDR3 is given with its conserved first and last residue. A D gene is named only where the DNA matches it firmly. Some rows have no size entry. The others give once, few or many, or a class for an expanded clone.

V	J	size	length	D	CDR3	DNA
TRBV28	TRBJ2-5	-	15	TRBD1	CASRTQGGPPETQYF	TGTGCCAGCAGAACACAGGGGGGTCCCCCGGAGACCCAGTACTTC
TRBV12-3/TRBV12-4	TRBJ1-2	-	14	-	CASSLPGSDYGYTF	TGTGCCAGCAGTTTACCGGGGAGCGACTATGGCTACACCTTC
TRBV6-6	TRBJ2-7	few	13	-	CASTAPSPYEQYF	TGTGCCAGTACAGCTCCATCCCCCTACGAGCAGTACTTC
TRBV6-5	TRBJ1-2	-	13	-	CASHREANYGYTF	TGTGCCAGCCATAGAGAAGCTAACTATGGCTACACCTTC
TRBV27	TRBJ2-7	-	16	-	CASSLSLEVSYNEQYF	TGTGCCAGCAGTTTATCGCTAGAAGTCTCCTACAATGAGCAGTACTTC
TRBV10-3	TRBJ2-5	few	15	TRBD2	CAIDSGGRVQETQYF	TGTGCCATCGATTCTGGCGGGAGGGTCCAAGAGACCCAGTACTTC
TRBV6-5	TRBJ2-5	-	13	-	CASSYLVEETQYF	TGTGCCAGCAGTTACCTCGTAGAAGAGACCCAGTACTTC
TRBV4-3	TRBJ2-7	few	14	-	CASSRARGGYEQYF	TGCGCCAGCAGCCGTGCCAGGGGGGGTTACGAGCAGTACTTC
TRBV21-1	TRBJ1-2	few	15	-	CASSKVQTGVSRYTF	TGTGCCAGCAGCAAAGTCCAGACAGGGGTTAGTCGCTACACCTTC
TRBV9	TRBJ1-6	-	15	TRBD1	CASGSSQDRESPLHF	TGTGCCAGCGGCTCTTCCCAGGACAGGGAGTCACCCCTCCACTTT
TRBV2	TRBJ1-1	-	16	-	CASRFEQDTTNTEAFF	TGTGCCAGCAGATTTGAACAGGATACAACGAACACTGAAGCTTTCTTT
TRBV12-3/TRBV12-4	TRBJ2-1	-	15	TRBD1	CASSRRDRRSGEQFF	TGTGCCAGCAGCCGAAGGGACAGACGGTCAGGTGAGCAGTTCTTC
TRBV7-9	TRBJ1-1	-	15	-	CASSLLPGGSTEAFF	TGTGCCAGCAGCCTGCTTCCGGGAGGGAGCACTGAAGCTTTCTTT
TRBV9	TRBJ2-7	-	12	-	CTSSVTFYEQYF	TGTACCAGCAGCGTGACCTTTTACGAGCAGTACTTC
TRBV3-1	TRBJ2-7	-	15	-	CASSPLPQGLSEQYF	TGTGCCAGCAGCCCCCTCCCTCAGGGGCTGTCCGAGCAGTACTTC
TRBV24-1	TRBJ2-7	-	15	-	CATSEGGEGSDEQYF	TGTGCCACCAGTGAGGGCGGCGAAGGTTCGGATGAGCAGTACTTC
TRBV29-1	TRBJ2-1	-	15	-	CSVEGGARNLNEQFF	TGCAGCGTTGAAGGGGGCGCCAGAAATCTAAATGAGCAGTTCTTC
TRBV7-9	TRBJ2-3	-	16	TRBD1	CASSPPRQGWTDTQYF	TGTGCCAGCAGCCCCCCACGACAGGGGTGGACAGATACGCAGTATTTT
TRBV4-3	TRBJ2-5	-	16	-	CASSQFREGSGKTQYF	TGCGCCAGCAGCCAATTTAGAGAGGGGAGTGGAAAGACCCAGTACTTC
TRBV6-5	TRBJ2-1	-	13	-	CATRWGPYNEQFF	TGTGCCACTCGATGGGGGCCTTACAATGAGCAGTTCTTC
TRBV7-2	TRBJ2-3	few	15	TRBD2	CASTLRLAATDTQYF	TGTGCCAGCACCCTTAGACTAGCGGCCACAGATACGCAGTATTTT
TRBV27	TRBJ1-1	-	15	TRBD1	CASSLLQGKETEAFF	TGTGCCAGCAGTCTCCTACAGGGGAAGGAGACTGAAGCTTTCTTT
TRBV6-6	TRBJ1-4	few	16	TRBD1	CASSLHRGSRNEKLFF	TGTGCCAGCAGTTTACACAGGGGATCGCGTAATGAAAAACTGTTTTTT
TRBV5-1	TRBJ2-7	-	15	TRBD1	CASSPGDRGDYEQYF	TGCGCCAGCAGCCCTGGGGACAGGGGCGATTACGAGCAGTACTTC
TRBV5-1	TRBJ1-1	-	14	-	CASSLGTSRTEAFF	TGCGCCAGCAGCTTGGGGACATCGAGGACTGAAGCTTTCTTT
TRBV4-1	TRBJ2-1	-	15	-	CASSRLGASYNEQFF	TGCGCCAGCAGCCGGTTGGGGGCCTCCTACAATGAGCAGTTCTTC
TRBV7-2	TRBJ2-5	-	12	-	CASSSDVPAQYF	TGTGCCAGCAGCTCCGATGTCCCGGCCCAGTACTTC
TRBV6-5	TRBJ2-7	-	13	-	CASSSPLAYEQYF	TGTGCCAGCAGCTCCCCTCTCGCCTACGAGCAGTACTTC
TRBV6-6	TRBJ2-1	-	15	-	CATEDGTSSYNEQFF	TGTGCCACCGAGGACGGAACCAGCTCCTACAATGAGCAGTTCTTC
TRBV24-1	TRBJ2-7	few	15	TRBD2	CATSDPLAGAYEQYF	TGTGCCACCAGTGATCCGCTAGCGGGAGCGTACGAGCAGTACTTC
TRBV20-1	TRBJ2-1	once	13	-	CSARPVGRGEQFF	TGCAGTGCTAGACCGGTCGGGAGAGGTGAGCAGTTCTTC
TRBV7-2	TRBJ1-5	-	13	-	CASTEGPDQPQHF	TGTGCCAGCACCGAAGGCCCGGACCAGCCCCAGCATTTT
TRBV6-1	TRBJ2-3	-	15	TRBD2	CASSEVAGATDTQYF	TGTGCCAGCAGTGAAGTCGCGGGAGCCACAGATACGCAGTATTTT
TRBV4-2	TRBJ2-7	-	15	-	CASSRDINGPDEQYF	TGTGCCAGCAGCCGAGATATTAATGGGCCTGACGAGCAGTACTTC
TRBV4-3	TRBJ2-2	-	13	TRBD1	CASSSRGLGELFF	TGCGCCAGCAGCAGCAGGGGGCTAGGGGAGCTGTTTTTT
TRBV5-1	TRBJ2-6	many	16	-	CASSPYAGSGANVLTF	TGCGCCAGCAGCCCCTACGCGGGCTCTGGGGCCAACGTCCTGACTTTC
TRBV29-1	TRBJ2-2	many	16	TRBD2	CSVESQVAGDTGELFF	TGCAGCGTTGAGTCCCAGGTAGCGGGGGACACCGGGGAGCTGTTTTTT